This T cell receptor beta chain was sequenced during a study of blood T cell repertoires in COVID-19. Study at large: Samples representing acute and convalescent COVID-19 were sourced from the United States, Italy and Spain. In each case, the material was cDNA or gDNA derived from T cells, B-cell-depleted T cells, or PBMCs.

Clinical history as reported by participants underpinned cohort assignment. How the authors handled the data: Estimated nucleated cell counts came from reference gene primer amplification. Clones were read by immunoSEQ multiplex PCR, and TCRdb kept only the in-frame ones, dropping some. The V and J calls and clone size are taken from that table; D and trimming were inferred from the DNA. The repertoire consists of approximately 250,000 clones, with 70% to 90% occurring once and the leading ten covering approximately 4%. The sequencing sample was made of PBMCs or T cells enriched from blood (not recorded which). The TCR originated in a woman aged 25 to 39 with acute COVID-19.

The DNA of the CDR3 is TGTGCCAGTAGTACCCATTCGGGGGGCTACACCTTC. It specifies CASSTHSGGYTF. J is TRBJ1-2 and V is TRBV19, with no clear D. Germline CDR1 LNHDA, CDR2 SQIVND (reference sequence). The V gene lost 4 bases and the J gene lost 8 bases, with 11 bases spanning the gap. This CDR3 is built from 12 residues. Combining the CDR3 with reference TRBV19 and TRBJ1-2 gives the whole variable domain DGGITQSPKYLFRKEGQNVTLSCEQNLNHDAMYWYRQDPGQGLRLIYYSQIVNDFQKGDIAEGYSVSREKKESFPLTVTSAQKNPTAFYLCASSTHSGGYTFGSGTRLTVV.